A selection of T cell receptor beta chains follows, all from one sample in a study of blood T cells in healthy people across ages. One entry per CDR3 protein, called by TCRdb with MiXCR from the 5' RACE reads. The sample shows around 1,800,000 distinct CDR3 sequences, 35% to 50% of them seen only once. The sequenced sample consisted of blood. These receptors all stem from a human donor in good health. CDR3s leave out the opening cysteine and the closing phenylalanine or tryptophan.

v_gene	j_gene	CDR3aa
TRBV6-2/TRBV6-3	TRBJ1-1	ASSWDRVGTEAF
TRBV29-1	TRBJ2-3	SWGPTDTQY
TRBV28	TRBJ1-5	ASILSGGTVQPQH
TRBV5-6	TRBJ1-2	ASSERDRGNYGYT
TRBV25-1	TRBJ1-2	ASTSQGYNGYT
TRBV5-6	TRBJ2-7	ASSFGGALEQY
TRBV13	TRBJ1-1	ASSLESSTEAF
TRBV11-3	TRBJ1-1	ASQGMNTEAF
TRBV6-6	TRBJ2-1	ASRTSGGTAYNEQF
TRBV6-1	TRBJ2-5	ASSGSSLGQETQY
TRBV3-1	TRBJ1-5	ASSQWDRHNQPQH
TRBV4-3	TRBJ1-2	ASSQEFSWGSNYGYT
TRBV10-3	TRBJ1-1	ATGQSPFAGTEAF
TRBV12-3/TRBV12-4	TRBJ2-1	ASSFGADQGEQF
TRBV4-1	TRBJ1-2	ASSQEDGCYGYT
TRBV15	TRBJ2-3	ATSSRLAYDTDTQY
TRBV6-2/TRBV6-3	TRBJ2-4	ASSYGTEGNIQY
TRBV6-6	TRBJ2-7	ASSYGTGGSSYEQY
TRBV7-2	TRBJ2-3	ASNIILAGGADTQY
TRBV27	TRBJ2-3	ASMLTGGMDTQY
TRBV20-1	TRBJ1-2	SARVQGREDGYT
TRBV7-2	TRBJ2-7	ASSLKGTGSYEQY
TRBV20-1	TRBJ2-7	SARGDRSSYEQY
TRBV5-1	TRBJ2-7	ASSVDSISYEQY
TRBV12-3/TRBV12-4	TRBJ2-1	ASSLKNEQF
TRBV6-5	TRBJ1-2	ASSYSGGADYGYT
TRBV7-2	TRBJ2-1	ASSLHGGVTGEQF
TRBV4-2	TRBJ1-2	ASSQDRGWSGYT
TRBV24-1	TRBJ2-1	ATSDSPPGDYNEQF
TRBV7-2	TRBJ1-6	ASSFGPGSSYNSPLH
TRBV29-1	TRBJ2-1	SAEDPTGGNEQF
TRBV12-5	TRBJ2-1	ASGLTRTSGGSTNEQF
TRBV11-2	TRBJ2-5	ASSLVRIRRGEYQETQY
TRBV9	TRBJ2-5	ASSVELAGAQY
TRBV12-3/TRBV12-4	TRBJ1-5	ASSFGGNQPQH
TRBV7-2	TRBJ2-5	ASSFSGWSAAGETQY
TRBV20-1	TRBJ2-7	SASAGWNEQY
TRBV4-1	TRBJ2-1	ASSQDDKGGDDEQF
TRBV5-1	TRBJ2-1	ASRGAAGANNEQF
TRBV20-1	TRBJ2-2	SARDLSDSNTGELF
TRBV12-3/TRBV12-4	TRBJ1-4	ASSLDLGDEKLF
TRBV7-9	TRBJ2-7	ASSSGLDEQY
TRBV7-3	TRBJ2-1	ASSLVGNLYNEQF
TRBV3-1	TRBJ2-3	ASSQVPSDTQY
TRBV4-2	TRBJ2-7	ASNPQVGDYYEQY
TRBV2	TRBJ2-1	ASSDMSSSYNEQF
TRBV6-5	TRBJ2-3	ASRTDYYTDTQY